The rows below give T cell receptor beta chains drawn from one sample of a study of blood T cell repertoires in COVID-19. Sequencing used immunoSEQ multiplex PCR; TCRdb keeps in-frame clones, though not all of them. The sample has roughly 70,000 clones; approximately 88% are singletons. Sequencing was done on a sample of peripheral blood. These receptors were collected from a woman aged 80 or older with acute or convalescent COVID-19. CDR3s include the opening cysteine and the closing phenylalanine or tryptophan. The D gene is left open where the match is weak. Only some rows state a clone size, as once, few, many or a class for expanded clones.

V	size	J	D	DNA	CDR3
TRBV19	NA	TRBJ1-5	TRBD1	TGTGCCAGTACCTCGGGACAGGGGAATAATCAGCCCCAGCATTTT	CASTSGQGNNQPQHF
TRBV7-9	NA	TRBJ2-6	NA	TGTGCCAGCAGCTTCAGGTTTGGGGCCAACGTCCTGACTTTC	CASSFRFGANVLTF
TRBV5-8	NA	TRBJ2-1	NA	TGTGCCAGCAGCTTGGATAGGGGTAGCCGCCGCAATGAGCAGTTCTTC	CASSLDRGSRRNEQFF
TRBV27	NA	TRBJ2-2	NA	TGTGCCAGCAGTAAGGTGGGGCAGGGTCCCACCGGGGAGCTGTTTTTT	CASSKVGQGPTGELFF
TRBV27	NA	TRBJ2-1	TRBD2	TGTGCCAGCAGACCGGGACTAGCGGGCGTCTCCTACAATGAGCAGTTCTTC	CASRPGLAGVSYNEQFF
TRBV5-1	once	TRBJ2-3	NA	TGCGCCAGCAGCTTGGCCCTAGCCCAGGTTCGAGATACGCAGTATTTT	CASSLALAQVRDTQYF
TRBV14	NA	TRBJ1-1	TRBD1	TGTGCCAGCAGCCAAGACAGGACAGGAAAAGCTTTCTTT	CASSQDRTGKAFF
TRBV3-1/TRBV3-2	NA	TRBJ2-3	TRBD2	TGTGCCAGCAGCCACTTTAGCGGGGGGGATACGCAGTATTTT	CASSHFSGGDTQYF
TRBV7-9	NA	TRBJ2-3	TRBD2	TGTGCCAGCAGCTTAGCTAGCGGGGGACACACAGATACGCAGTATTTT	CASSLASGGHTDTQYF
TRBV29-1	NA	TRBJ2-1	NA	TGCAGCGTTTTTCGTGACAGATCCAACAATGAGCAGTTCTTC	CSVFRDRSNNEQFF
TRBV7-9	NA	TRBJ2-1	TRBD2	TGTGCCAGCAGCTTACAGCGGGGGCCCTACAATGAGCAGTTCTTC	CASSLQRGPYNEQFF
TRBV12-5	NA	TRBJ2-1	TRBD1	TGTGCTAGTGGTTTGACGACACAGGGGGCGACAAAAAATGAGCAGTTCTTC	CASGLTTQGATKNEQFF
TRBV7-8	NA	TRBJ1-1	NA	TGTGCCAGCAGCCCGACAGCGAACACTGAAGCTTTCTTT	CASSPTANTEAFF
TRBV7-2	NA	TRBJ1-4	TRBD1	TGTGCCAGCAGCTCAGGGACAGTAAATGAAAAACTGTTTTTT	CASSSGTVNEKLFF
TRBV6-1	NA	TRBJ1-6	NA	TGTGCCAGCAGTGAGATGAGGAATTCACCCCTCCACTTT	CASSEMRNSPLHF
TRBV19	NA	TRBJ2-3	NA	TGTGCCAGTAGTAGCGGGGGCCCAGATACGCAGTATTTT	CASSSGGPDTQYF
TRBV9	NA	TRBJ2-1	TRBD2	TGTGCCAGCAGCGTCACTAGCGGGGGGCGCCTGAGCTCCTACAATGAGCAGTTCTTC	CASSVTSGGRLSSYNEQFF
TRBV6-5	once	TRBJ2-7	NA	TGTGCCAGCAGTAATACTTCCGGGCAGTACTTC	CASSNTSGQYF
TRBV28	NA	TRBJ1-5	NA	TGTGCCAGCAGTTTTGGCAGTAGCAATCAGCCCCAGCATTTT	CASSFGSSNQPQHF
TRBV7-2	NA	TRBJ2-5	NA	TGTGCCAGCAGTGTAAACGAGGCGAGGGAGACCCAGTACTTC	CASSVNEARETQYF
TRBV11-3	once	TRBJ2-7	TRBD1	TGTGCCAGCAGCCCAGGACAGGGAACCTACGAGCAGTACTTC	CASSPGQGTYEQYF
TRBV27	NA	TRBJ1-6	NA	TGTGCCAGCGGATGGACTGGGATGGGGTCACCCCTCCACTTT	CASGWTGMGSPLHF
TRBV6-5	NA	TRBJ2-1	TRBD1	TGTGCCAGCAGGGTACAGGGGGCTCCCGTTGAGCAGTTCTTC	CASRVQGAPVEQFF
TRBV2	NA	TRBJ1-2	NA	TGTGCCAGCAGTGGGGGCGGGAACCGTGGTGGCTACACCTTC	CASSGGGNRGGYTF
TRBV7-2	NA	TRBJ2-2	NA	TGTGCCAGCAGCTTTGGCAGGGGAAACACCGGGGAGCTGTTTTTT	CASSFGRGNTGELFF
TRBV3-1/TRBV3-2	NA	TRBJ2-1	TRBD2	TGTGCCAGCAGCTACGTCCGGGGGGGCACCTACAATGAGCAGTTCTTC	CASSYVRGGTYNEQFF
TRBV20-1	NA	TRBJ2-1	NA	TGCAGTCCCCGTTCCTATGAGCAGTTCTTC	CSPRSYEQFF
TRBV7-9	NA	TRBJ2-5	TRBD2	TGTGCCAGCAGCACCCATCACCTAGCGGGGTCCCAAGAGACCCAGTACTTC	CASSTHHLAGSQETQYF
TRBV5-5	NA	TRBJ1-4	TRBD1	TGTGCCAGCAGCCCGACAGGGCTCGGTGAAAAACTGTTTTTT	CASSPTGLGEKLFF
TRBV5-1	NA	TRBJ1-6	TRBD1	TGCGCCAGCAGCCTATCCGGGACAGGGCGATCACCCCTCCACTTT	CASSLSGTGRSPLHF
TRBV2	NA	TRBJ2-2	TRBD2	TGTGCCAGGGAGGCGGGAGGGCTTCAAACCGGGGAGCTGTTTTTT	CAREAGGLQTGELFF
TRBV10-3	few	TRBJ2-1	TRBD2	TGTGCCATCAGTGACCCCGAAGTAGCGGGAAGCTCCTACAATGAGCAGTTCTTC	CAISDPEVAGSSYNEQFF
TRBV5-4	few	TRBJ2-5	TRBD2	TGTGCCAGCAGCGGGGGGGTTCGGGAGGGCCAAGAGACCCAGTACTTC	CASSGGVREGQETQYF
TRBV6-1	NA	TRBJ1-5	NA	TGTGCCAGCAGTGAACACGGGATCAATCAGCCCCAGCATTTT	CASSEHGINQPQHF
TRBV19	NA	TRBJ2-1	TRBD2	TGTGCCAGTAGTATAATTGGCGGGGGGGCATCGAATGAGCAGTTCTTC	CASSIIGGGASNEQFF
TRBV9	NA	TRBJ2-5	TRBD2	TGTGCCAGCAGTAGAATCTCTAGCGGGGGTCGGGAGACCCAGTACTTC	CASSRISSGGRETQYF